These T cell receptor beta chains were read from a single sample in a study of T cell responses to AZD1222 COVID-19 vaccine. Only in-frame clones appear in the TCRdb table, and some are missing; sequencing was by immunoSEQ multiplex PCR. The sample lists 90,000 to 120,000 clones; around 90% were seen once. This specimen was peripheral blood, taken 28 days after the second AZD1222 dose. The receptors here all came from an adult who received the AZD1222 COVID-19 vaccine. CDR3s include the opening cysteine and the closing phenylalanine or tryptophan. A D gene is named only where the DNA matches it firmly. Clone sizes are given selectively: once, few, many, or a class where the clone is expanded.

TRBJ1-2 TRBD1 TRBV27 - TGTGCCAGCAGTGGCGCGACAGGGCAAGAGCTCACCAACTATGGCTACACCTTC CASSGATGQELTNYGYTF
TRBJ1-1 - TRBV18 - TGTGCCAGCTCACCGTTTCAGTCCCTTCCTGAAGCTTTCTTT CASSPFQSLPEAFF
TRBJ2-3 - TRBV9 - TGTGCCAGCAGCGTAGAGGGGCGGTCCGGGACAGATACGCAGTATTTT CASSVEGRSGTDTQYF
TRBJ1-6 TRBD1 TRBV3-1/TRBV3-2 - TGTGCCAGCAGTCCGACGACAGGGGGTAATTCACCCCTCCACTTT CASSPTTGGNSPLHF
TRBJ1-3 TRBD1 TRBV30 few TGTGCCTGGGCCCCAGGGGGAGGAAACACCATATATTTT CAWAPGGGNTIYF
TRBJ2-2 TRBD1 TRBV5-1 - TGCGCCAGCAGCGCGGACAGGGGGTATAACGGGGAGCTGTTTTTT CASSADRGYNGELFF
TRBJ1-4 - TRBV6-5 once TGTGCCAGTACCCGGTCCGGGGCCAGCGAAAAACTGTTTTTT CASTRSGASEKLFF
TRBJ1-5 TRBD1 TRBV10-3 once TGTGCCATCAGTGTAGGGGGCGCGAGTCAAAATCAGCCCCAGCATTTT CAISVGGASQNQPQHF
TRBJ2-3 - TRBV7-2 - TGTGCCAGCAGCTTAGCGGGCAGCACAGATACGCAGTATTTT CASSLAGSTDTQYF
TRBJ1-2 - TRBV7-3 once TGTGCCAGCAGCTTTTTTCCGAGTCGGGGGGCCCCTAACTATGGCTACACCTTC CASSFFPSRGAPNYGYTF
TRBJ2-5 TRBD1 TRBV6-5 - TGTGCCAGCAGTAAAAAATGGGACAGCCAAGAGACCCAGTACTTC CASSKKWDSQETQYF
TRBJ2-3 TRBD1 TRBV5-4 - TGTGCCAGCAGCTCTGGACAGGGACTCACAGATACGCAGTATTTT CASSSGQGLTDTQYF
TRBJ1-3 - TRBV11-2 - TGTGCCAGCAGCTCCTCCCCGGGAAACACCATATATTTT CASSSSPGNTIYF
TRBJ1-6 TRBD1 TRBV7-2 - TGTGCCAGCAGCTCCCGAGGGACAGCGCATAATTCACCCCTCCACTTT CASSSRGTAHNSPLHF
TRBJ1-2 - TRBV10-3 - TGTGCCATCAGTGAGTCGGAATCCCCGGGAGACGGCTACACCTTC CAISESESPGDGYTF
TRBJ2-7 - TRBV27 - TGTGCCAGCAGTTTCGGCGGGGTATCCTACGAGCAGTACTTC CASSFGGVSYEQYF
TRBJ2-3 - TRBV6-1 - TGTGCCAGCAGTGAACAGGGCGCAGATACGCAGTATTTT CASSEQGADTQYF
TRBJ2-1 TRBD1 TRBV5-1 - TGCGCCAGCAGCCCTGCCGGGGACAGAACCTACAATGAGCAGTTCTTC CASSPAGDRTYNEQFF
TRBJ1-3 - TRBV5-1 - TGCGCCAGCAGCTTGGGGGTTGTAACTGGAAACACCATATATTTT CASSLGVVTGNTIYF
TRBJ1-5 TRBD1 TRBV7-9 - TGTGCCAGCAGCGGACAGGGAGATCAGCCCCAGCATTTT CASSGQGDQPQHF
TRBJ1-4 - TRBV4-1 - TGCGCCAGCAGCCCTTACAGGAGTAATGAAAAACTGTTTTTT CASSPYRSNEKLFF
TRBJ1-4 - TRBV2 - TGTGCCAGCAGTGAACTGTGGCAGGGTGGAGAAAAACTGTTTTTT CASSELWQGGEKLFF
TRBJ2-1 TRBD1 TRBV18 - TGTGCCAGCTCACCCCGACAGGGGGCTAATGAGCAGTTCTTC CASSPRQGANEQFF
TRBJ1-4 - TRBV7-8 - TGTGCCAGCAGCTTATTAGGGATTAATGAAAAACTGTTTTTT CASSLLGINEKLFF
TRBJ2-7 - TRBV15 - TGTGCCACCAGCAGAGATAGGCTACCCTCCTACGAGCAGTACTTC CATSRDRLPSYEQYF
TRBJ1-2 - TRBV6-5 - TGTGCCAGCAGTTACTCGGCGGCGGGGTTCAACTATGGCTACACCTTC CASSYSAAGFNYGYTF
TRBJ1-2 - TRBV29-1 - TGCAGCGTTCCAGGAGGCCGAGGGGGCTACACCTTC CSVPGGRGGYTF
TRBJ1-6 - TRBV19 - TGTGCCAGTACGGTTCCCGGCTTAGGGAGTTCACCCCTCCACTTT CASTVPGLGSSPLHF
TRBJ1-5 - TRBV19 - TGTGCCAGTAGTATAAGGGGTCAGCCCCAGCATTTT CASSIRGQPQHF
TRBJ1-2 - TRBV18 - TGTGCCAGCTCACCACCTGAAAGGGGCGCCCCCTATGGCTACACCTTC CASSPPERGAPYGYTF
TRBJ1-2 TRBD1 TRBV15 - TGTGCCACCAGCTCATACCTATCGACAGGGAACTATGGCTACACCTTC CATSSYLSTGNYGYTF
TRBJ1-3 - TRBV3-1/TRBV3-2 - TGTGCCAGCAGCCAAGGGCCGGGGGGGCAATACACCATATATTTT CASSQGPGGQYTIYF
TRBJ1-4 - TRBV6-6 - TGTGCCAGCAGTTACTCGATTGGGGCGAGAAATGAAAAACTGTTTTTT CASSYSIGARNEKLFF
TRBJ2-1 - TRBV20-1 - TGCAGTGCGCGGTGGGACAATGAGCAGTTCTTC CSARWDNEQFF
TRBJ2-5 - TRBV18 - TGTGCCAGCTACGGGGGTTTACAAGAGACCCAGTACTTC CASYGGLQETQYF
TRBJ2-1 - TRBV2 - TGTGCCAGCACAAGTCTGAATGAGCAGTTCTTC CASTSLNEQFF
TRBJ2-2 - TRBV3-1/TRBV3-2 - TGTGCCCGCAGCCAGGGGGGGGGCACCGGGGAGCTGTTTTTT CARSQGGGTGELFF
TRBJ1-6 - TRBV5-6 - TGTGCCAGCAGCTTGGGTGCGGGGTTGGGTAATTCACCCCTCCACTTT CASSLGAGLGNSPLHF
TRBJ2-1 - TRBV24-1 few TGTGCCACCAGTGAATCAGGGGCGCGGAGTGAGCAGTTCTTC CATSESGARSEQFF
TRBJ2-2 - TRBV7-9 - TGTGCCAGCAGCTTAGAAAGGAACACCGGGGAGCTGTTTTTT CASSLERNTGELFF
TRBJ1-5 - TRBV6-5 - TGTGCCAGCAGTTACTCACATTTTGGGGGTGAACAGCCCCAGCATTTT CASSYSHFGGEQPQHF
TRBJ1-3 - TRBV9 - TGTGCCAGCAGCGTAGAGGGACACCTCTCTGGAAACACCATATATTTT CASSVEGHLSGNTIYF
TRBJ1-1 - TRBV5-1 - TGCGCCAGCAGCTTGGTTCCGGAAACTGAAGCTTTCTTT CASSLVPETEAFF
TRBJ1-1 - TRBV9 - TGTGCCAGCAGCGTAGTCGGGGGCGCGGGCACTGAAGCTTTCTTT CASSVVGGAGTEAFF
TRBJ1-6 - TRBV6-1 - TGTGCCAGCAGTGAAACAAGTTTCGGGAATTCACCCCTCCACTTT CASSETSFGNSPLHF